These 30 T cell receptor beta chains were all obtained from the same sample, sequenced in a study of early T cells in non-severe SARS-CoV-2 infection. TCRdb recomputed calls from the 5' RACE reads with MiXCR, one row per CDR3 protein. The sample contains about 98,000 distinct CDR3 sequences, about 11% of which appear only once. The sample taken for sequencing was whole blood. The receptors here all came from an adult who was a healthcare worker with PCR-confirmed SARS-CoV-2 infection or an uninfected control (not recorded which).

This clonotype was counted many times. The chain combines TRBV27 with TRBJ2-1, with D tentatively TRBD2 (5 bases). The CDR3 spans 13 residues. Germline CDR1 and CDR2: MNHEY and SMNVEV (reference sequence). Trimming stripped 5 bases from V and 5 bases from J, with 10 bases between. CDR3 amino acids: CASSPQTNNEQFF. CDR3 nucleotides: TGTGCCAGCAGTCCACAGACTAACAATGAGCAGTTCTTC.

On this clonotype itself: One junction end does not reproduce the germline sequence, and a read error may be involved. The chain couples TRBV5-1 to TRBJ2-1, with 9 bases that match TRBD2. This CDR3 region has 13 residues. Germline-derived CDR1 and CDR2 are SGHRS and YFSETQ. CDR3: CASSLGRAGGILF. CDR3 nucleotides: TGCGCCAGCAGCTTGGGCCGAGCGGGAGGTATACTCTTC.

This clonotype was detected ten times or more. This chain connects TRBV2 to TRBJ2-1; 7 nucleotides agree with TRBD1. J lost 1 base, V lost 7 bases, and 7 bases had no gene match. Germline lookup yields CDR1 SNHLY and CDR2 FYNNEI. The CDR3 sequence is 15 residues long. The CDR3 loop reads CASKKGTVSYNEQFF. Written as DNA, the CDR3 is TGTGCCAGCAAGAAGGGGACAGTTTCCTACAATGAGCAGTTCTTC.

This clonotype was seen a few times. This rearrangement joins TRBV28 to TRBJ2-2, with 7 bases fitting TRBD1. CDR1 and CDR2 (germline): MDHEN, SYDVKM. J was trimmed by 6 bases and V by 6 bases; bases with no gene match: 4. The CDR3 has 13 residues. The CDR3 bases are TGTGCCAGCAGGGGGACAGCCTCCGGGGAGCTGTTTTTT. Amino acid sequence: CASRGTASGELFF.

In this sample, this clonotype turned up many times. The chain has TRBV11-2 and TRBJ2-3; D ambiguous. CDR1 and CDR2 from the germline V gene are SGHAT and FQNNGV. V was shortened by 1 base and J by 3 bases, with 5 bases between the two germline ends. The CDR3 spans 13 residues. CDR3 DNA: TGTGCCAGCAGCTTAGCTGGGACAGATACGCAGTATTTT. Protein sequence: CASSLAGTDTQYF.

This clonotype was seen at least ten times. V and J are TRBV6-5 and TRBJ2-7; 10 positions agree with TRBD1. V dropped 3 bases and J dropped 2; count of bases not matched to a gene: 4. This CDR3 is 15 amino acids long. Germline CDR1 reads MNHEY; CDR2 reads SVGAGI. DNA for the CDR3: TGTGCCAGCAGTTATAGGACAGGGGGAACCTACGAGCAGTACTTC. It encodes CASSYRTGGTYEQYF.

The CDR3 DNA reads TGTGCTATCACCCCCGACGGCCGTACCCAGTACTTC. Translated: CAITPDGRTQYF. J is TRBJ2-5 and V is TRBV7-7; D gene uncertain. Germline V gene sequence: CDR1 SSHAT, CDR2 FNYEAQ (reference sequence). This CDR3 has 12 residues.

This clonotype was counted a few times. The V and J genes are TRBV2 and TRBJ1-4; weak D call: TRBD1 (5 bases). This CDR3 is 14 amino acids long. The V gene's germline CDR1 is SNHLY and CDR2 FYNNEI. Trimming stripped 6 bases from V and 0 bases from J, with 8 bases between. The DNA for the CDR3 is TGTGCCAGCAGGGGGCAGTCAACTAATGAAAAACTGTTTTTT. Translated: CASRGQSTNEKLFF.

About this clonotype: A much larger clone sits a single nucleotide away, making a read error possible. V usage is TRBV7-2 and J usage is TRBJ1-1, with a weak D call TRBD1 (5 bases). Germline V gives CDR1 SGHTA, CDR2 FQGNSA. V gave up 4 bases and J gave up 5 bases, with 8 bases separating them. The CDR3 length is 12 residues. The CDR3 nucleotides are TGTGCCAGCAGCTCCCAGGGTACTGAAGCTTTCTTT. It translates to CASSSQGTEAFF.

This clonotype occurred a few times. The CDR3 nucleotides read TGTGCCAGCAGCACCCCCCGACAGGGAGGGGAGACCCAGTACTTC. It codes for CASSTPRQGGETQYF. The V call is TRBV11-2, the J call TRBJ2-5; perhaps D is TRBD1 or TRBD2 (7 bases each). The V gene lost 5 bases and the J gene lost 5 bases, with 18 bases spanning the gap. CDR1 SGHAT and CDR2 FQNNGV come from the germline V gene. The CDR3 has 15 amino acids. The full variable domain, rest sourced from reference TRBV11-2 and TRBJ2-5, is EAGVAQSPRYKIIEKRQSVAFWCNPISGHATLYWYQQILGQGPKLLIQFQNNGVVDDSQLPKDRFSAERLKGVDSTLKIQPAKLEDSAVYLCASSTPRQGGETQYFGPGTRLLVL.

The chain recombines TRBV28 with TRBJ1-1; 9 nucleotides agree with TRBD1. Per germline, CDR1 MDHEN and CDR2 SYDVKM. Trimming at V came to 6 bases and at J to 6 bases, leaving 17 bases not matched to a gene. CDR3 length equals 17 residues. CDR3 loop: CASSQYRGRGGRSEAFF. CDR3 DNA: TGTGCCAGCAGCCAATACAGGGGGCGCGGGGGGAGGTCTGAAGCTTTCTTT. The whole variable domain, remainder taken from reference TRBV28 and TRBJ1-1, is DVKVTQSSRYLVKRTGEKVFLECVQDMDHENMFWYRQDPGLGLRLIYFSYDVKMKEKGDIPEGYSVSREKKERFSLILESASTNQTSMYLCASSQYRGRGGRSEAFFGQGTRLTVV.

The chain combines TRBV11-2 with TRBJ2-6; no clear D. V was trimmed by 4 bases and J by 4 bases, leaving 14 bases between them. Germline CDR1 is SGHAT and CDR2 is FQNNGV. The CDR3 is made up of 16 amino acids. The CDR3 bases are TGTGCCAGCAGCTCCCTAGGCAAGTGGGGGGCCAACGTCCTGACTTTC. Translating it yields CASSSLGKWGANVLTF. Looking up the rest from reference TRBV11-2 and TRBJ2-6 gives the full variable domain: EAGVAQSPRYKIIEKRQSVAFWCNPISGHATLYWYQQILGQGPKLLIQFQNNGVVDDSQLPKDRFSAERLKGVDSTLKIQPAKLEDSAVYLCASSSLGKWGANVLTFGAGSRLTVL.

The CDR3 region has the DNA TGTGCCAGTTGCGGCGTTCCCTACAATGAGCAGTTCTTC. Its protein is CASCGVPYNEQFF. The chain couples TRBV2 to TRBJ2-1; D unclear. From germline, CDR1 is SNHLY and CDR2 FYNNEI. The V end lost 9 bases, the J end lost 2 bases, and 11 bases lay between the germline ends. This CDR3 has 13 amino acids.

The chain has TRBV19 and TRBJ1-5, with a tentative D call TRBD1 (5 bases). Germline CDR1 reads LNHDA; CDR2 reads SQIVND (reference sequence). The CDR3 length is 16 residues. V was pared by 5 bases and J by 4 bases, with 18 bases between. Written as DNA, the CDR3 is TGTGCCAGTAGTGTCTATCAGGGACTTGGGAATCAGCCCCAGCATTTT. This translates into CASSVYQGLGNQPQHF.

The table lists this clonotype with a few counts. V usage is TRBV4-1 and J usage is TRBJ1-1, with TRBD1 identical over 9 bases. Germline V gene data show CDR1 as MGHRA and CDR2 as YSYEKL. J gave up 7 bases and V 5 bases, and 8 bases lay outside the gene matches. This CDR3 has 14 residues. CDR3 in DNA: TGCGCCAGCAGCTCGCCCGGGACAGGGAGTGAAGCTTTCTTT. This gives the protein CASSSPGTGSEAFF.

This clonotype turned up a few times. The CDR3: CASSERGQGGTDTQYF. In nucleotides, the CDR3 is TGTGCCAGCAGTGAACGCGGACAGGGCGGCACAGATACGCAGTATTTT. The chain employs TRBV2 and TRBJ2-3; 8 bases line up with TRBD1. The V gene's germline CDR1 is SNHLY and CDR2 FYNNEI. The CDR3 runs to 16 residues. With 2 bases clipped from V and 1 base from J, the junction kept 5 bases outside the gene matches.

This clonotype was counted ten times or more. The chain is built from TRBV7-2 and TRBJ2-7; the D is unclear. The germline V gene has CDR1 SGHTA and CDR2 FQGNSA. This CDR3 spans 15 amino acids. V lost 5 bases and J 10 bases, leaving 24 bases between the germline ends. The CDR3: CASSPTVSVTRSQYF. The CDR3 DNA follows: TGTGCCAGCAGCCCCACGGTATCGGTGACACGCTCCCAGTACTTC.

This clonotype was seen many times. The chain recombines TRBV18 with TRBJ2-7, with 7 bases matching TRBD1. V dropped 0 bases and J dropped 5; count of bases not matched to a gene: 7. CDR1 is KGHSH, CDR2 LQKENI, per germline. The CDR3 is 15 residues long. The CDR3 sequence is CASSPPTGFNDEQYF. The CDR3, as DNA: TGTGCCAGCTCACCACCGACAGGGTTTAACGACGAGCAGTACTTC.

The rearrangement uses TRBV11-1 and TRBJ1-1, with D possibly TRBD1 on 6 matching bases. The CDR3 runs to 13 residues. The V end lost 5 bases, the J end lost 6 bases, and 13 bases lay between the germline ends. Germline V gives CDR1 SGHAT, CDR2 FQDESV (reference sequence). The CDR3 DNA reads as TGTGCCAGCAGCCCTCAACAGGGCGCTGAAGCTTTCTTT. Its translation is CASSPQQGAEAFF.

This clonotype was seen a few times. The chain employs TRBV27 and TRBJ2-7; TRBD1 is a possible D gene (6 bases). V lost 3 bases to trimming and J lost 0 bases, with 9 bases between them. CDR1 is MNHEY and CDR2 is SMNVEV in the germline V gene (reference sequence). CDR3 length: 14 residues. CDR3 in DNA: TGTGCCAGCAGTTTCAGGGGAAGCTCCTACGAGCAGTACTTC. This encodes CASSFRGSSYEQYF.

In this sample, this clonotype turned up a few times. The rearrangement uses TRBV7-9 and TRBJ2-1, with TRBD1 matching over 8 bases. After removal of 0 bases from V and 0 bases from J, the junction contained 10 bases not matched to a gene. Germline loops: CDR1 SEHNR, CDR2 FQNEAQ (reference sequence). This CDR3 contains 19 residues. The DNA of the CDR3 is TGTGCCAGCAGCTTAGCCCCAGGGGGCAGAGAGAGCTCCTACAATGAGCAGTTCTTC. Encoded protein: CASSLAPGGRESSYNEQFF.

This clonotype was seen repeatedly, ten times or more. The V and J genes are TRBV18 and TRBJ1-1; 7 nucleotides agree with TRBD1. After removal of 0 bases from V and 4 bases from J, the junction contained 8 bases not matched to a gene. Germline assignment: CDR1 KGHSH and CDR2 LQKENI. The CDR3 consists of 16 residues. CDR3 sequence: CASSPPLQGRGTEAFF. Here the CDR3 DNA reads TGTGCCAGCTCACCACCGCTACAGGGGCGAGGCACTGAAGCTTTCTTT.

The gene calls are TRBV7-9 and TRBJ2-1; D remains unclear. Germline V gene lookup returns CDR1 SEHNR and CDR2 FQNEAQ (reference sequence). The CDR3 is made up of 15 amino acids. Deletions cut 5 bases from V and 7 bases from J, with 18 bases between. The CDR3: CASSRPWPAWNEQFF. Written as DNA, the CDR3 is TGTGCCAGCAGCCGACCTTGGCCAGCTTGGAATGAGCAGTTCTTC.

In the case of this clonotype: One junction end disagrees with the germline gene, perhaps due to a read error. The CDR3 loop reads CSVEDSVSYGQYF. CDR3 in DNA: TGCAGCGTTGAAGATTCTGTCTCCTACGGGCAGTACTTC. The V and J genes are TRBV29-1 and TRBJ2-7; D gene uncertain. The germline V gene has CDR1 SQVTM and CDR2 ANQGSEA. This CDR3 has 13 residues.

This clonotype came up many times. The genes are TRBV27 and TRBJ2-3, with TRBD2 matching over 10 bases. The CDR3 has 14 residues. The ends lost 8 bases at V and 0 bases at J; junction bases unmatched: 2. Germline V CDR1 and CDR2: MNHEY, SMNVEV (reference sequence). The CDR3 reads CASGLAESTDTQYF. In DNA form, the CDR3 reads TGTGCCAGCGGACTAGCGGAGAGCACAGATACGCAGTATTTT.

This clonotype has at least ten counts. V gene TRBV19 combines with J gene TRBJ1-3, with 8 bases fitting TRBD1. Germline V gene lookup returns CDR1 LNHDA and CDR2 SQIVND (reference sequence). The CDR3 runs 19 residues. The J segment lost 0 bases and the V segment lost 7 bases, leaving 17 bases of the junction unmatched. Here the CDR3 reads CASKADPRQGLLSGNTIYF. The CDR3 DNA follows: TGTGCCAGTAAAGCGGACCCGAGACAGGGGCTTCTCTCTGGAAACACCATATATTTT.

The rearrangement joins TRBV6-1 to TRBJ2-5, with D perhaps given as TRBD1 or TRBD2 (5 bases each). This CDR3 comprises 14 residues. Germline lookup yields CDR1 MNHNS and CDR2 SASEGT. Trimming stripped 5 bases from V and 2 bases from J, with 12 bases between. The DNA for the CDR3 is TGTGCCAGCAGTACACCGGGACGTCAAGAGACCCAGTACTTC. This translates into CASSTPGRQETQYF.

Only a few counts were recorded for this clonotype. The chain carries TRBV7-6 and TRBJ2-7; unclear D gene. CDR1 and CDR2 (germline): SGHVS, FNYEAQ. V lost 5 bases and J lost 3, with 11 bases in between. The CDR3 runs to 13 residues. The CDR3: CASSPAVNYEQYF. The CDR3 bases are TGTGCCAGCAGCCCGGCAGTAAACTACGAGCAGTACTTC.

This clonotype came up many times. The gene calls are TRBV7-8 and TRBJ2-1, with 9 bases lining up with TRBD1. The CDR3 sequence is 16 residues long. Per the germline V gene, CDR1 is SGHVS and CDR2 is FQNEAQ. J gave up 3 bases and V 4 bases, and 7 bases lay outside the gene matches. DNA of the CDR3: TGTGCCAGCAGCTACCCGACAGGGGGGTTCTACAATGAGCAGTTCTTC. Translated, it gives CASSYPTGGFYNEQFF.

The V gene is TRBV14, the J gene TRBJ1-4, with 8 bases lining up with TRBD1. Germline V gives CDR1 SGHDN, CDR2 FVKESK. The CDR3 runs to 14 residues. V shed 3 bases and J 6 bases; nucleotides not matched to a gene: 3. CDR3 coding DNA: TGTGCCAGCAGCCAGGGACAGGTGGATGAAAAACTGTTTTTT. It encodes CASSQGQVDEKLFF.